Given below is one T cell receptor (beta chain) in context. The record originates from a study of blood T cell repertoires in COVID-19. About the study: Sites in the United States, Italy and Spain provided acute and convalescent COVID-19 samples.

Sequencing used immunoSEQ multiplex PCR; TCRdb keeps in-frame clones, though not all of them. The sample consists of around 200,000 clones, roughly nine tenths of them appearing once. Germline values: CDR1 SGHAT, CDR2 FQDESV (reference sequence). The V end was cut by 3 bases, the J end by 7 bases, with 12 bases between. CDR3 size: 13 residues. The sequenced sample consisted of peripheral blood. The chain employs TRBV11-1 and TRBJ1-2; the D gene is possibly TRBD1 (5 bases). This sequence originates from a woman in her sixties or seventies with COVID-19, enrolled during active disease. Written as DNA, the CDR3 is TGTGCCAGCAGCTTCCCGCGGGACGTTGGCTACACCTTC. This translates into CASSFPRDVGYTF.